The T cell receptor (beta chain) under discussion was sequenced for a study of T cell clonality in common variable immunodeficiency (dated by TCRdb to between 2014 and 2016). The research as a whole found: Correlations of repertoire features with clinical complications were constrained by heterogeneity among patients within the CVID cohort. Although equal DNA input was used, an average of approximately 82,000 unique sequences per sample was obtained for controls, compared with some 34,000 for CVID samples. TCRbeta clonality was higher in CVID subjects than in healthy controls (t-test p = 0.018), and the increase was most characteristic of about a third of subjects. Fewer TCRbeta clones were shared among CVID subjects than among healthy controls (p < 0.0001). According to the authors, figuring out what caused the increased clonality in CVID would require sequencing the repertoires of T cell subpopulations. Reportedly, TCRbeta sequences from CVID had fewer deletions and N-nucleotide insertions, and highly modified clones with 13 or more V deletions were absent from CVID.

For sequencing input, CVID and control samples contributed equivalent amounts of genomic DNA. For every sample, a 60 bp segment covering the rearranged TCRbeta CDR3 region was amplified and then sequenced. The immunoSEQ assay, a bias-corrected multiplex PCR with high-throughput sequencing, was employed for TCRbeta amplification. As for the original processing: Every unique nucleotide sequence counted as a clone and was annotated with V, D and J genes, copy number and frequency. Sequences were labeled productive if in frame, and non-productive if out of frame or containing stop codons. Clonality was calculated from Shannon's entropy as previously described. Mean CDR3 Kyte-Doolittle hydropathy was derived from the predicted amino acid sequences of productive clones. The R hclust function was used to hierarchically cluster scaled V gene usage with Manhattan distance and complete linkage. Sharing of clones by CDR3 amino acid sequence was evaluated by resampling 12 repertoires per group over 100 rounds. The repertoires were searched for around 72 published EBV-specific and some 240 published CMV-specific TCRbeta sequences. A couple of CVID samples yielding fewer than 10,000 sequences were excluded from analysis, leaving fewer than 50 CVID repertoires. TCRdb's version of the immuneACCESS table is confined to in-frame rearrangements and falls short of the full clone set. An unresolved V gene accounts for under half of the shortfall where checked; the remainder is of unknown origin. V, J and clone size reflect that table, while D and trimming were determined from the DNA. In this sample, approximately 75,000 clones appear, none counted once only. Approximately 0.81% of the sample is taken by the ten largest.

Most of the CVID patients and most of the healthy controls were of Caucasian heritage. Heparinized peripheral whole blood samples of about 4.5 to 8 ml were collected from each donor. Genomic DNA from adults with common variable immune deficiency (CVID) and from healthy adult controls was used to sequence TCRbeta CDR3 repertoires. A total of some 22 healthy adult volunteers (around 12 female and approximately 10 male; age range roughly 23 to 75 years, mean age approximately 35) were included in the control group. To isolate peripheral blood mononuclear cells, diluted blood was subjected to density centrifugation over Hypaque 1077 or Ficoll-Paque. Genomic DNA was obtained from unsorted mononuclear cells using either Qiagen column purification or a centrifugation-based method. This clone was seen at least ten times. It has no known antigen specificity. The sequenced fragment ends 3 residues before the CDR3 boundary, so the rest is inferred from the germline J gene.

For CDR1 and CDR2, the germline V gene lists SGHTA and FQGTGA. The cysteine opens and the phenylalanine closes a CDR3 of 16 amino acids. The CDR3 was read in part: 39 bases, with the frame set at base 1. The V end gives up 5 bases and the J end 0 bases, leaving 6 bases in the junction not matched to a gene. Input material: peripheral blood mononuclear cells. The clonotype comes from a person between 18 and 75 years old in good health. The rearranged chain carries TRBV7-3 and TRBJ2-2, with 7 bases matching TRBD1. CDR3 bases read: TGTGCCAGCAGCCAAACAGGGACAGCGAACACCGGGGAG. Translated, this gives CASSQTGTANTGE. The full CDR3 sequence reads CASSQTGTANTGELFF.